This is a list of T cell receptor beta chains from one sample in a study of patients and donors after allogeneic stem cell transplantation. TCRdb ran MiXCR on the RT-PCR reads and lists one entry per CDR3 protein. The table records over 200,000 distinct CDR3 sequences, around two fifths of them present only once. The sample comprised blood, either unsorted or a sorted T cell fraction (not recorded which). Source of these receptors: a human donor who was either an allogeneic HSCT recipient or a stem cell or donor lymphocyte infusion donor (not recorded which). It is not recorded whose cells these are; they may come from a transplant donor. Each CDR3 is given without its conserved first and last residue.

cdr3_aa | j_call | v_call
ASSQAQGNNSPLH | TRBJ1-6 | TRBV4-2
SALGTVMNTEAF | TRBJ1-1 | TRBV20-1
SARAGLAVDLGEQY | TRBJ2-7 | TRBV20-1
SARADRDTEAF | TRBJ1-1 | TRBV20-1
ASSLWQGANQPQH | TRBJ1-5 | TRBV12-3/TRBV12-4
ASSGTAEAF | TRBJ1-1 | TRBV2
ASSRGSGNTIY | TRBJ1-3 | TRBV12-3/TRBV12-4
ASSLPGPNEKLF | TRBJ1-4 | TRBV7-9
ASRGFRDAYYGYT | TRBJ1-2 | TRBV2
ASSFSSSYNEQF | TRBJ2-1 | TRBV27
ASSLSHQGYTQY | TRBJ2-3 | TRBV27
SASDISNEQF | TRBJ2-1 | TRBV20-1
ATSGTGGGVANEQF | TRBJ2-1 | TRBV24-1
ASSLAAGNQPQH | TRBJ1-5 | TRBV7-8
ASSLYPELDSPLH | TRBJ1-6 | TRBV7-2
ASSFGTSQETQY | TRBJ2-5 | TRBV11-2
ASSPMPSNEKLF | TRBJ1-4 | TRBV6-1
SARSNGNRGTEAGANVLT | TRBJ2-6 | TRBV20-1
ASSLVRTGTDTQY | TRBJ2-3 | TRBV7-6
ASSSTAFWGNEQF | TRBJ2-1 | TRBV7-6
ASSPRLKTVNTEAF | TRBJ1-1 | TRBV18
ASRSGVRETQY | TRBJ2-5 | TRBV25-1
ASSYWRGDYYGYT | TRBJ1-2 | TRBV6-2/TRBV6-3
ASNWRGATNEKLF | TRBJ1-4 | TRBV2
ASSVVRNQPQH | TRBJ1-5 | TRBV9
ASSLEDRVGYT | TRBJ1-2 | TRBV12-3/TRBV12-4
ASSLVPRDGYT | TRBJ1-2 | TRBV12-3/TRBV12-4
ASSDRGDDYGYT | TRBJ1-2 | TRBV9
ATSRGGLDHQPQH | TRBJ1-5 | TRBV15
SARDNGANSYEQY | TRBJ2-7 | TRBV20-1
ASSRRRDRDNTGELF | TRBJ2-2 | TRBV4-1